This TCR beta chain originates from a study of blood T cell repertoires in COVID-19. About the research overall: Acute-phase and convalescent COVID-19 samples originated in the United States, Italy and Spain. PBMCs, B-cell-depleted T cells, or T cells provided the cDNA or gDNA that made up the material.

This CDR3 has 14 residues. Looked up from germline, CDR1 is LNHDA and CDR2 is SQIVND (reference sequence). The V segment lost 7 bases and the J segment 2 bases; nucleotides outside the gene matches: 8. This clone was seen more than once but under ten times. Authors' data handling: How many nucleated cells were present was estimated from reference gene primer amplification. Sequencing was performed with immunoSEQ multiplex PCR; in TCRdb, only in-frame clones are kept and a portion is missing. V and J calls and clone size are given by that table; D and trimming were obtained from the DNA. The data show more than 150,000 clones, around three quarters seen once.

The receptor's source is a man between 60 and 75 years old with active or convalescent COVID-19. This sequence joins TRBV19 and TRBJ2-7; 7 bases line up with TRBD1. Sequencing was performed on peripheral blood. CDR3 in DNA: TGTGCCAGTACCCTCGAAGGGACAGCCTACGAGCAGTACTTC. It translates to CASTLEGTAYEQYF.